This T cell receptor (beta chain) was profiled in a study of T cells in localized non-small cell lung cancer. General observations from the study: An association was observed between higher blood T cell density and longer overall survival.

On this clone itself: No antigen is known for it.

Looked up from germline, CDR1 is LGHNA and CDR2 is YSLEER. Trimming stripped 4 bases from V and 3 bases from J, with 16 bases between. CDR3 length equals 15 residues. The protocol was immunoSEQ multiplex PCR, while the TCRdb copy is restricted to in-frame clones and leaves out a portion. The sample includes some 82,000 clones, roughly 80% seen only once; the top ten take about 19%. The specimen was PBMCs, collected before any cancer treatment. V is TRBV4-3 and J is TRBJ2-7; D might be TRBD1 or TRBD2, each matching 5 bases. The sequence was obtained from a man between 40 and 70 years old with stage II squamous cell lung carcinoma. CDR3: CASSPRYGGYYEQYF. For the CDR3, the DNA is TGCGCCAGCAGCCCCAGGTATGGGGGATACTACGAGCAGTACTTC.